This T cell receptor (beta chain) was recovered during a study of yellow fever vaccine responses in identical twins. Trimming shortened V by 3 bases and J by 7 bases, and 14 bases separated the two germline ends. This CDR3 has 14 amino acids. Germline V gene data show CDR1 as KGHDR and CDR2 as SFDVKD. MiXCR, run by TCRdb on the RT-PCR reads, gives a single entry per CDR3 protein. The table shows around 3,000 distinct CDR3 sequences, with about 90% occurring only once. This chain connects TRBV24-1 to TRBJ1-2; perhaps TRBD1 as D (6 bases). This receptor was obtained from a female donor who received the yellow fever vaccine. Here the sequenced sample was T cells from blood (PBMCs), unsorted or a sorted subset (not recorded which), taken before or after yellow fever vaccination (not recorded which). CDR3 bases: TGTGCCACCAGTGATGGACAGATTGTAGGTGGCTACACCTTC. Translating it yields CATSDGQIVGGYTF.